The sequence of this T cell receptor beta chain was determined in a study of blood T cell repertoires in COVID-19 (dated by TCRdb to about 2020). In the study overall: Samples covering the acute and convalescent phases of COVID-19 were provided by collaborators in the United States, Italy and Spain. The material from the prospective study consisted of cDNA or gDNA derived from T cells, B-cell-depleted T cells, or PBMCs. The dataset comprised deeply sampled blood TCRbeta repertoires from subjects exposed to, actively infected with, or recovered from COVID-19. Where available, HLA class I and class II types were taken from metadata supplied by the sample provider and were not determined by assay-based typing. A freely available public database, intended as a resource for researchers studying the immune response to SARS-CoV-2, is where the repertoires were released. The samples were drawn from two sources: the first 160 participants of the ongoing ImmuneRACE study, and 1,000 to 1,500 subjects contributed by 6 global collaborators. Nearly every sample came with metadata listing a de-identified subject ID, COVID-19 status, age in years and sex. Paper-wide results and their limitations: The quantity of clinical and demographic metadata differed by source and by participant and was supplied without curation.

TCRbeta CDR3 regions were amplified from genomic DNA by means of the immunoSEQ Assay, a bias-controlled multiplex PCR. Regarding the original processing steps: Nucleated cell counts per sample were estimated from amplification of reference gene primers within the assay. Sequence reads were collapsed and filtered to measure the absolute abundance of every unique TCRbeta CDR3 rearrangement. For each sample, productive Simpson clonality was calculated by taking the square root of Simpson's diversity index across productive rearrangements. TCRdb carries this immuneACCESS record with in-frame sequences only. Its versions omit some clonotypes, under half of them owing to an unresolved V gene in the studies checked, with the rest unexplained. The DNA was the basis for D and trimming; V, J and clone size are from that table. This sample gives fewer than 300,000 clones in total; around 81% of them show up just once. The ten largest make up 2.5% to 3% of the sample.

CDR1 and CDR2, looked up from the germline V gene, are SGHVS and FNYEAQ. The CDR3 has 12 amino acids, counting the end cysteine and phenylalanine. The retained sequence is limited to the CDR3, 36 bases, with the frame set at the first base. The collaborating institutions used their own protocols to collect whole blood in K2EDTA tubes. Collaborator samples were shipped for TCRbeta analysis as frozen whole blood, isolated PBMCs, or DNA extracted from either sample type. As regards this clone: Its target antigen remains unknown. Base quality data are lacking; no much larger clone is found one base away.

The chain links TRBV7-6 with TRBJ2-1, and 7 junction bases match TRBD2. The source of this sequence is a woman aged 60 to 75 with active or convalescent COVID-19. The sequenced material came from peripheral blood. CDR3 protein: CTTAGEGGEQFF. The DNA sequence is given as TGTACCACCGCGGGGGAAGGTGGTGAGCAGTTCTTC.